The clone carrying this T cell receptor (beta chain) was detected many times. No antigen is known for it. Individually, cDNA molecules had unique molecular identifiers attached to them. Each CDR3 protein is one row after TCRdb ran MiXCR on the 5' RACE reads. The data contain around 70,000 distinct CDR3 sequences, more than 10% of them singletons. The V end was cut by 7 bases, the J end by 1 base, with 17 bases between. The CDR3 spans 16 residues. Germline V CDR1 and CDR2: MDHEN, SYDVKM. The data derive from a study of early T cells in non-severe SARS-CoV-2 infection. At the level of the study: The study sequenced bulk RNA from unsorted whole blood, with chains unpaired.

Study-wide points: There was a bias toward anti-spike CD8 responses in VDJdb matching, which missed private and CD4 specificities.

The sequencing input was whole blood. The receptor was isolated from an adult who was a healthcare worker with PCR-confirmed SARS-CoV-2 infection or an uninfected control (not recorded which). V is TRBV28 and J is TRBJ2-1, with D possibly being TRBD2 (5 bases). CDR3 residues: CASTKSPDLSYNEQFF. Here the CDR3 DNA reads TGTGCCAGCACCAAATCCCCGGACTTGTCCTACAATGAGCAGTTCTTC.